This T cell receptor (beta chain) is drawn from a study of blood T cell repertoires in COVID-19. Turning to the study itself: The study drew acute and convalescent COVID-19 samples from the United States, Italy and Spain.

Original processing methods: How many nucleated cells were present was estimated from reference gene primer amplification. The data were produced by immunoSEQ multiplex PCR, yet TCRdb's version contains in-frame clones alone and is incomplete. The V and J calls and clone size come from that table; D and trimming were worked out from the DNA. The sample lists 150,000 to 200,000 clones, more than 75% occurring once. Two negative PCRs, clearance, or symptom resolution characterized the recovered Cohort 3 donors. The CDR3 covers 13 residues. Deletions cut 4 bases from V and 8 bases from J, with 14 bases between. Germline CDR1 reads MDHEN; CDR2 reads SYDVKM.

The chain has TRBV28 and TRBJ1-2, with D possibly TRBD1 on 5 matching bases. Specimen: PBMCs or T cells enriched from blood (not recorded which). This clonotype was sampled from a woman aged 50 to 60 who had recovered from COVID-19. The CDR3 region has the DNA TGTGCCAGCAGTTCCTACAGATCAGGGGGCTACACCTTC. It specifies CASSSYRSGGYTF.